What follows are 20 T cell receptor beta chains derived from one specimen sequenced in a study of cytomegalovirus exposure and HLA in healthy donors. Primers: 60 Vbeta forward and 13 Jbeta reverse. Sequenced by immunoSEQ multiplex PCR; TCRdb stores in-frame clones only, minus some. The sample comprises more than 95,000 clones, around 73% of which are singletons, and 1.5% to 2% rests with the top ten. The sequenced sample consisted of PBMCs. Receptors were obtained from a woman aged 40 to 50 in good health and CMV-seronegative.

The rearrangement links TRBV19 to TRBJ1-2; the D is unclear. Per germline, CDR1 LNHDA and CDR2 SQIVND (reference sequence). Trimming stripped 5 bases from V and 8 bases from J, with 21 bases between. CDR3 size: 15 residues. In DNA, the CDR3 is TGTGCCAGTAGTCCGGCCCGACATACAGCGGGAGGCTACACCTTC. Protein sequence: CASSPARHTAGGYTF.

CDR3 sequence reads: CASSVESYNSPLHF. The CDR3 DNA sequence: TGTGCCAGCAGCGTAGAGAGTTATAATTCACCCCTCCACTTT. The chain employs TRBV9 and TRBJ1-6; no definite D call. CDR1 SGDLS and CDR2 YYNGEE come from the germline V gene. There are 14 residues in the CDR3. V shed 0 bases and J shed 4 bases, with 5 bases lying between them.

The rearrangement links TRBV28 to TRBJ1-1; possible D gene TRBD1, 5 bases. The CDR3 contains 15 residues. Germline CDR1 and CDR2: MDHEN and SYDVKM. Trimming took off 6 bases at V and 1 base at J, with 15 bases between the two ends. The CDR3 region is CASRASGGPNTEAFF. The CDR3 bases are TGTGCCAGCAGAGCGTCCGGGGGACCGAACACTGAAGCTTTCTTT.

The J gene is TRBJ1-4, the V gene TRBV13; 7 bases fit TRBD1. V dropped 1 base and J dropped 6; count of bases not matched to a gene: 2. From germline, CDR1 is PRHDT and CDR2 FYEKMQ (reference sequence). CDR3 size: 14 residues. CDR3 DNA sequence: TGTGCCAGCAGCTTAGTAGGGGGCGATGAAAAACTGTTTTTT. This sequence encodes CASSLVGGDEKLFF.

Of note for this clone: The germline gene is not matched at one end of the junction; a read error may be the cause. V is TRBV7-7 and J is TRBJ2-2, with TRBD1 matching over 7 bases. Germline V gene sequence: CDR1 SSHAT, CDR2 FNYEAQ (reference sequence). The length of the CDR3 is 17 residues. CDR3: CASSFSPGQTNTGELFF. The CDR3 DNA is TGTGCTAGCAGCTTCTCTCCGGGACAGACGAACACCGGGGAGCTGTTTTTT. Full variable domain (missing parts from reference TRBV7-7 and TRBJ2-2): GAGVSQSPRYKVTKRGQDVTLRCDPISSHATLYWYQQALGQGPEFLTYFNYEAQPDKSGLPSDRFSAERPEGSISTLTIQRTEQRDSAMYRCASSFSPGQTNTGELFFGEGSRLTVL.

The chain is built from TRBV7-6 and TRBJ2-2; 7 positions match TRBD1. The CDR3 sequence is 17 residues long. Germline lookup yields CDR1 SGHVS and CDR2 FNYEAQ. J was trimmed by 7 bases and V by 4 bases; bases with no gene match: 15. CDR3 sequence: CASSSRTNTGVGGELFF. For the CDR3, the DNA is TGTGCCAGCAGCTCACGAACTAATACAGGGGTGGGCGGGGAGCTGTTTTTT.

The V call is TRBV28, the J call TRBJ1-1; 7 nucleotides align to TRBD1. CDR3 length equals 14 residues. The germline CDR1 and CDR2 sequences are MDHEN and SYDVKM. J gave up 4 bases and V 5 bases, and 7 bases lay outside the gene matches. The CDR3 DNA reads as TGTGCCAGCAGTGAGGACAGGTCTTTCACTGAAGCTTTCTTT. Translated: CASSEDRSFTEAFF.

The chain couples TRBV27 to TRBJ2-7, with D possibly TRBD1 on 6 matching bases. V lost 8 bases and J lost 4, with 18 bases in between. Germline CDR1 MNHEY, CDR2 SMNVEV (reference sequence). The CDR3 contains 14 residues. This chain's CDR3 is CASGRQGRSYEQYF. The CDR3 coding sequence is TGTGCCAGCGGGCGCCAGGGGCGATCGTACGAGCAGTACTTC.

The rearrangement joins TRBV9 to TRBJ1-1, with 10 bases that match TRBD1. Unmatched junction bases numbered 12, after V lost 5 bases and J lost 8 bases. Per the germline V gene, CDR1 is SGDLS and CDR2 is YYNGEE. The CDR3 spans 15 residues. In nucleotides, the CDR3 is TGTGCCAGCAGTAGCTTTGGACAGGGGGAAACCGAAGCTTTCTTT. Its translation: CASSSFGQGETEAFF.

The J gene is TRBJ1-1, the V gene TRBV6-5; D uncertain. Trimming pared 0 bases from V and 4 bases from J, leaving 12 bases between. This CDR3 contains 15 residues. Germline-derived CDR1 and CDR2 are MNHEY and SVGAGI. CDR3 amino acids: CASSYSKSGSTEAFF. The CDR3 nucleotides are TGTGCCAGCAGTTACTCCAAGAGTGGTAGCACTGAAGCTTTCTTT.

J is TRBJ2-7 and V is TRBV4-2; D is unclear. The V gene lost 0 bases and the J gene lost 0 bases, with 9 bases spanning the gap. The CDR3 covers 15 residues. CDR1 and CDR2 (germline): LGHNA, YNFKEQ. The CDR3, as DNA: TGTGCCAGCAGCCAAGATCTCCATAGCTCCTACGAGCAGTACTTC. Translated: CASSQDLHSSYEQYF.

V and J are TRBV11-2 and TRBJ1-1, with a possible D match to TRBD1 (5 bases). V lost 0 bases, J lost 10 bases, and 15 bases lay in between. There are 14 residues in the CDR3. CDR1 SGHAT and CDR2 FQNNGV come from the germline V gene. The CDR3 bases are TGTGCCAGCAGCTTAGACCGGTGGCAGGGTGGAGCTTTCTTT. It is translated as CASSLDRWQGGAFF.

This clone was seen a handful of times. The chain carries TRBV19 and TRBJ1-5; 10 bases align to TRBD1. This CDR3 contains 14 residues. CDR1 and CDR2 (germline): LNHDA, SQIVND (reference sequence). J lost 6 bases, V lost 9 bases, and 8 bases had no gene match. CDR3 in amino acids: CASSLGQGTQPQHF. The CDR3 region has the DNA TGTGCCAGCAGTCTGGGACAGGGGACTCAGCCCCAGCATTTT.

This chain connects TRBV7-2 to TRBJ1-6; maybe TRBD1 (5 bases). Germline V gives CDR1 SGHTA, CDR2 FQGNSA. Trimming pared 6 bases from V and 7 bases from J, leaving 16 bases between. This CDR3 has 15 residues. The CDR3, as DNA: TGTGCCAGCAGGGCAGCGGGGGGGAGCAATTCACCCCTCCACTTT. Residues: CASRAAGGSNSPLHF. Full variable domain (remainder filled in from reference TRBV7-2 and TRBJ1-6): GAGVSQSPSNKVTEKGKDVELRCDPISGHTALYWYRQSLGQGLEFLIYFQGNSAPDKSGLPSDRFSAERTGGSVSTLTIQRTQQEDSAVYLCASRAAGGSNSPLHFGNGTRLTVT.

This clone was seen once. This chain uses TRBV4-1 with TRBJ2-1, with D hard to call. Per germline, CDR1 MGHRA and CDR2 YSYEKL. The CDR3 totals 14 residues. Between the trimmed V and J ends, which lost 0 bases and 0 bases, there was a span of 3 bases. CDR3 sequence (DNA): TGCGCCAGCAGCCAAGACTTCTCCTACAATGAGCAGTTCTTC. Amino acid sequence: CASSQDFSYNEQFF.

This clone was seen a single time. This chain uses TRBV10-3 with TRBJ2-7, with 7 bases matching TRBD2. V shed 4 bases, J shed 4 bases, and the junction held 13 bases outside the gene matches. This CDR3 comprises 16 residues. CDR1 is ENHRY and CDR2 is SYGVKD in the germline V gene. The CDR3 DNA follows: TGTGCCATCAGTGGGGCCGGAGGGCGGGAGTTTTACGAGCAGTACTTC. Protein product: CAISGAGGREFYEQYF.

The chain carries TRBV6-5 and TRBJ2-2; tentatively, D is TRBD2 (6 bases). The CDR3 loop spans 13 amino acids. The V gene lost 2 bases and the J gene lost 6 bases, with 7 bases spanning the gap. The germline CDR1 and CDR2 sequences are MNHEY and SVGAGI. For the CDR3, the DNA is TGTGCCAGCAGTTACGGGACTGCCGGGGAGCTGTTTTTT. Its protein is CASSYGTAGELFF.

V is TRBV5-6 and J is TRBJ1-1; maybe TRBD1 (5 bases). The V gene's germline CDR1 is SGHDT and CDR2 YYEEEE. CDR3 length: 15 residues. The germline V and J ends were trimmed by 1 base and 3 bases, with 13 bases remaining between them. CDR3 in DNA: TGTGCCAGCAGCTTGATAAAGGGGTTGGACACTGAAGCTTTCTTT. This translates into CASSLIKGLDTEAFF.

The genes are TRBV10-1 and TRBJ1-3; TRBD1 is a possible D gene (5 bases). The CDR3 consists of 16 residues. Germline V gives CDR1 WNHNN, CDR2 SYGVQD (reference sequence). V was pared by 2 bases and J by 0 bases, with 11 bases between. DNA for the CDR3: TGCGCCAGCAGTGAGGAAGGGGCCCGCTCTGGAAACACCATATATTTT. It specifies CASSEEGARSGNTIYF.

This clone showed up just a few times. The J gene is TRBJ2-5, the V gene TRBV18; a weak D match, TRBD2 (6 bases). Germline V lookup: CDR1 KGHSH, CDR2 LQKENI. The CDR3 length is 14 residues. Trimming took 0 bases from V and 5 from J, leaving 10 bases between them. As DNA, the CDR3 is TGTGCCAGCTCACCACCGGCTAGCGTGGAGACCCAGTACTTC. Amino acids: CASSPPASVETQYF.